This T cell receptor (beta chain) comes out of a study of post-analysis software for immune sequencing data. Overall study: Relapsing-remitting, secondary progressive and progressive-relapsing forms made up the multiple sclerosis disease courses.

Libraries were made from TCR beta cDNA, and they carried unique molecular identifiers. Input populations of roughly 1 to 11 million T cells gave rise to 500,000 or so cDNA molecules. TCRdb reprocessed the PCR reads via MiXCR and lists one record per CDR3 protein. The data contain some 800,000 distinct CDR3 sequences, under 60% of them singletons. The germline CDR1 and CDR2 sequences are SQVTM and ANQGSEA. The CDR3 runs to 14 residues. V was pared by 0 bases and J by 0 bases, with 9 bases between. This clonotype was observed a handful of times. Its antigen is still unknown. Findings and caveats of the study: Patients used four to six TRBV segments, including TRBV5-6, TRBV5-1 and TRBV20-1, more often than controls. Samples sharing a preparation batch grouped tightly together when assessed by F measure. People with multiple sclerosis had a significantly lower normalized Chao1 diversity than controls did.

The sequence was collected from a girl aged 10-17 years with multiple sclerosis. The material sequenced was blood. The chain is built from TRBV29-1 and TRBJ2-7; no definite D call. The CDR3 sequence is CSVEDRTVSYEQYF. As DNA, the CDR3 is TGCAGCGTTGAAGATCGCACAGTCTCCTACGAGCAGTACTTC.